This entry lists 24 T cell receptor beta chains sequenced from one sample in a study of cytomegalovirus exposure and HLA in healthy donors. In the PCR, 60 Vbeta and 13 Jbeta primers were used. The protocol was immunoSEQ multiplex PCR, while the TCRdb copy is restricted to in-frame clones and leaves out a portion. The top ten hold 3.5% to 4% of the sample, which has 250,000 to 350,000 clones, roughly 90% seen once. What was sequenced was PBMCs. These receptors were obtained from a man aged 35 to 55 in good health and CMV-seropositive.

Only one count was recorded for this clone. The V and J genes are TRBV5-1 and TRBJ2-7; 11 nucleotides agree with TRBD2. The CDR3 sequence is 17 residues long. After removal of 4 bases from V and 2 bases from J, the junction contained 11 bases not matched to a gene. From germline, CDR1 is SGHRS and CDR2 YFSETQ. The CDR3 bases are TGCGCCAGCAGCGGCAGGGGGCCTAGCGGGAGGACCTACGAGCAGTACTTC. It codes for CASSGRGPSGRTYEQYF.

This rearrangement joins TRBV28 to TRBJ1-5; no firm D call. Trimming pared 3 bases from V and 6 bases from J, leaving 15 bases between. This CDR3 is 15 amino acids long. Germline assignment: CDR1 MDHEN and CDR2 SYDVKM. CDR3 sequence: CASSFWQFFVQPQHF. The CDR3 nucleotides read TGTGCCAGCAGTTTCTGGCAGTTCTTCGTTCAGCCCCAGCATTTT.

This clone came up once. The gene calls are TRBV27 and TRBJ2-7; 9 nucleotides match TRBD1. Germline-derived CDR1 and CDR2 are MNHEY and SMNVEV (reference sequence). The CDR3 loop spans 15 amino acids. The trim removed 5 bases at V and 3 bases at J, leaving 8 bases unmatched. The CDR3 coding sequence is TGTGCCAGCAGTGGAACAGGGGGCGACCTCTACGAGCAGTACTTC. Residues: CASSGTGGDLYEQYF.

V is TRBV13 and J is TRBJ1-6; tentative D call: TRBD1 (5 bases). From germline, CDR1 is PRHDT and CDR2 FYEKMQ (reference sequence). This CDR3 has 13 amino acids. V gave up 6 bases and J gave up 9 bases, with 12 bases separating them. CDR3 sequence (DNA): TGTGCCAGCAGACCAATGGGGCTTTCACCCCTCCACTTT. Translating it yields CASRPMGLSPLHF.

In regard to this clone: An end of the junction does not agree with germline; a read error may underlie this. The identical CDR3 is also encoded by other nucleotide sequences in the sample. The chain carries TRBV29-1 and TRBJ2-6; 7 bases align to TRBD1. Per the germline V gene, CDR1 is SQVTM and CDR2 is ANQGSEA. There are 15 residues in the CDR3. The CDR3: CSVWTGLSGANVLTF. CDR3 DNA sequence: TGCAGCGTTTGGACAGGCCTCTCTGGGGCCAACGTTCTGACTTTC. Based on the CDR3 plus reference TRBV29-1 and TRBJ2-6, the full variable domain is SAVISQKPSRDICQRGTSLTIQCQVDSQVTMMFWYRQQPGQSLTLIATANQGSEATYESGFVIDKFPISRPNLTFSTLTVSNMSPEDSSIYLCSVWTGLSGANVLTFGAGSRLTVL.

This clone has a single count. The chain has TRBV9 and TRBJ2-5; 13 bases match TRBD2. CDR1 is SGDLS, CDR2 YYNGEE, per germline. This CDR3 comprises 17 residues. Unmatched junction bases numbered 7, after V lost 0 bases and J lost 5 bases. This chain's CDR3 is CASSVGGTSGTRETQYF. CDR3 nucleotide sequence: TGTGCCAGCAGCGTAGGGGGGACTAGCGGGACGCGGGAGACCCAGTACTTC.

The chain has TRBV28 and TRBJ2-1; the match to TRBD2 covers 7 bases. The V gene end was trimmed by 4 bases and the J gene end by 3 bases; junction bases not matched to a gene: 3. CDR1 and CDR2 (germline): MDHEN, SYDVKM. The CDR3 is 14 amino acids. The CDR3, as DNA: TGTGCCAGCAGTTCGGGAGGACTCTACAATGAGCAGTTCTTC. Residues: CASSSGGLYNEQFF.

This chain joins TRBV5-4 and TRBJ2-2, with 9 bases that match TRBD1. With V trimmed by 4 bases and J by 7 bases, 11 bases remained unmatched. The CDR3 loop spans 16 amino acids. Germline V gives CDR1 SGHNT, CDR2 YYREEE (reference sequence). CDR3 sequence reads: CASSRLGTGSVGELFF. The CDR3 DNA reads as TGTGCCAGCAGCCGCCTCGGGACAGGGTCCGTCGGGGAGCTGTTTTTT. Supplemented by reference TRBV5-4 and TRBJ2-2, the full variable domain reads ETGVTQSPTHLIKTRGQQVTLRCSSQSGHNTVSWYQQALGQGPQFIFQYYREEENGRGNFPPRFSGLQFPNYSSELNVNALELDDSALYLCASSRLGTGSVGELFFGEGSRLTVL.

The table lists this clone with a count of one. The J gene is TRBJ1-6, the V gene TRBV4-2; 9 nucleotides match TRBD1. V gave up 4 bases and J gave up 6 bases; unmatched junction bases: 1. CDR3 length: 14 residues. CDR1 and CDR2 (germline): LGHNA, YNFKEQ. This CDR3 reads CASSRDRANSPLHF. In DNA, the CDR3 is TGTGCCAGCAGCCGGGACAGGGCTAATTCACCCCTCCACTTT.

The CDR3 is CASSEGTGAANEQFF. In DNA, the CDR3 is TGTGCCAGCAGTGAGGGAACAGGGGCAGCCAATGAGCAGTTCTTC. The genes are TRBV2 and TRBJ2-1; 7 nucleotides align to TRBD1. The CDR3 is 15 residues long. Trimming cost V 3 bases and J 6 bases; bases outside gene matches: 8. The germline V gene has CDR1 SNHLY and CDR2 FYNNEI.

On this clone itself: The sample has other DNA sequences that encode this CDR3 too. CDR3 nucleotide sequence: TGTGCCAGCAGCTTCGGGACAGGGGATTACGAGCAGTACTTC. It translates to CASSFGTGDYEQYF. V is TRBV11-2 and J is TRBJ2-7; 10 bases fit TRBD1. V was pared by 3 bases and J by 4 bases, with 3 bases of the junction left unmatched. The CDR3 has 14 residues. Germline V gene data show CDR1 as SGHAT and CDR2 as FQNNGV.

The CDR3 DNA is TGTGCCAGCAGCCCTCCGGGACAGGGGATACCCGGGGAGCTGTTTTTT. It translates to CASSPPGQGIPGELFF. The gene calls are TRBV7-6 and TRBJ2-2; 10 bases agree with TRBD1. From germline, CDR1 is SGHVS and CDR2 FNYEAQ. The CDR3 runs 16 residues. Trimming removed 5 bases from V and 6 bases from J; junction bases left unmatched: 9.

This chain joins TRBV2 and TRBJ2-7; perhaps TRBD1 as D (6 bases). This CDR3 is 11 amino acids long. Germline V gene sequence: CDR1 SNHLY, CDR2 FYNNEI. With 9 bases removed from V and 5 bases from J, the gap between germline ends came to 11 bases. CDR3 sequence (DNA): TGTGCCAGAACAAAGGGGGACGAGCAGTACTTC. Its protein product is CARTKGDEQYF. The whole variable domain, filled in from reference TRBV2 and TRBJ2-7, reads EPEVTQTPSHQVTQMGQEVILRCVPISNHLYFYWYRQILGQKVEFLVSFYNNEISEKSEIFDDQFSVERPDGSNFTLKIRSTKLEDSAMYFCARTKGDEQYFGPGTRLTVT.

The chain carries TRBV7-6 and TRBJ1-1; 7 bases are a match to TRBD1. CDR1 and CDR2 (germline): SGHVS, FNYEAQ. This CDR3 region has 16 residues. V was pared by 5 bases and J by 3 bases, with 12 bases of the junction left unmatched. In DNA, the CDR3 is TGTGCCAGCAGCCAGGGGGTAGGGGGCGCGGACACTGAAGCTTTCTTT. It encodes CASSQGVGGADTEAFF. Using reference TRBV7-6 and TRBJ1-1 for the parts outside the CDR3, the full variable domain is GAGVSQSPRYKVTKRGQDVALRCDPISGHVSLYWYRQALGQGPEFLTYFNYEAQQDKSGLPNDRFSAERPEGSISTLTIQRTEQRDSAMYRCASSQGVGGADTEAFFGQGTRLTVV.

The CDR3 here is CASSGGGSAPYF. CDR3 in DNA: TGTGCCAGCAGCGGGGGGGGCAGCGCGCCCTACTTC. V and J are TRBV9 and TRBJ2-4, with a tentative D call TRBD2 (7 bases). The germline CDR1 and CDR2 sequences are SGDLS and YYNGEE. Trimming took 3 bases from V and 16 from J, leaving 17 bases between them. The CDR3 extends over 12 amino acids.

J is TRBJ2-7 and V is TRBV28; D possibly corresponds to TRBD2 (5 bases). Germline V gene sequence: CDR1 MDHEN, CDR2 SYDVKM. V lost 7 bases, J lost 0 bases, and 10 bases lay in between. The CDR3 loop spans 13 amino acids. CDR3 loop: CASTGLNSYEQYF. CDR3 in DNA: TGTGCCAGCACCGGACTTAACTCCTACGAGCAGTACTTC.

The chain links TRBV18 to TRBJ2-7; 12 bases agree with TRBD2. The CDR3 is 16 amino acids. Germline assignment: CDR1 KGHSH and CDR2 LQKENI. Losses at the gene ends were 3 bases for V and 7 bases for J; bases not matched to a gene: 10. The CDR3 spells CASSPPRLAGEWEQYF. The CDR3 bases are TGTGCCAGCTCACCTCCGAGACTAGCGGGAGAGTGGGAGCAGTACTTC. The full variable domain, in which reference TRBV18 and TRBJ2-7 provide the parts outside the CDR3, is NAGVMQNPRHLVRRRGQEARLRCSPMKGHSHVYWYRQLPEEGLKFMVYLQKENIIDESGMPKERFSAEFPKEGPSILRIQQVVRGDSAAYFCASSPPRLAGEWEQYFGPGTRLTVT.

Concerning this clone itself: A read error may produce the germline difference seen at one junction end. The DNA of the CDR3 is TGTGCCACCAGTAGAGAGGGAAGACAGTCTAGCTATGGCTACACCTTC. It is translated as CATSREGRQSSYGYTF. The V and J genes are TRBV15 and TRBJ1-2, with D perhaps TRBD1 (5 bases). The germline V gene has CDR1 LNHNV and CDR2 YYDKDF (reference sequence). This CDR3 has 16 amino acids.

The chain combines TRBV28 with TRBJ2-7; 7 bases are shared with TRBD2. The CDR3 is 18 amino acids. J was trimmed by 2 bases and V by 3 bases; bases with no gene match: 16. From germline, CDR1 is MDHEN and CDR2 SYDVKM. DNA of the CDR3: TGTGCCAGCAGTTTGTATCCCCGGACGAGCGGGACCCCCTACGAGCAGTACTTC. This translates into CASSLYPRTSGTPYEQYF.

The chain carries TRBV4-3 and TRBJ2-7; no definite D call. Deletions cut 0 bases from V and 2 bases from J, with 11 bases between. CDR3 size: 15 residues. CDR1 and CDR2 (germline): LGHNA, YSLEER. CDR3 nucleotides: TGCGCCAGCAGCCAAGACCAACAGAGCCCCTACGAGCAGTACTTC. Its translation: CASSQDQQSPYEQYF.

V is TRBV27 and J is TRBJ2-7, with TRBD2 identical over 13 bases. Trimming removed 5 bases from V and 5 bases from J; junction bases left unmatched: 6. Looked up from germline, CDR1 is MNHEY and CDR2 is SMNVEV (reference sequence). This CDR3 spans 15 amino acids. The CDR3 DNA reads TGTGCCAGCAGTGACGGACTAGCGGGGGTAGACGAGCAGTACTTC. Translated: CASSDGLAGVDEQYF.

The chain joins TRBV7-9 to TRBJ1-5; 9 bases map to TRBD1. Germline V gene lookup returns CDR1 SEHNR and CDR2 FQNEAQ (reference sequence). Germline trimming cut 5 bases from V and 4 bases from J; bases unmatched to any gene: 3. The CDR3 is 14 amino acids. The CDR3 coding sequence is TGTGCCAGCAGCACAGGGGGCAGAAATCAGCCCCAGCATTTT. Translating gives CASSTGGRNQPQHF.

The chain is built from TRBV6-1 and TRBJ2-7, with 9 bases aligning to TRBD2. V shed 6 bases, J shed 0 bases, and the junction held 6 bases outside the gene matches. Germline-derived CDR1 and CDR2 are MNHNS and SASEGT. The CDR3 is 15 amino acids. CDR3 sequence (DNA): TGTGCCAGCAGCGCAACGACTAGCGGCTCCTACGAGCAGTACTTC. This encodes CASSATTSGSYEQYF.

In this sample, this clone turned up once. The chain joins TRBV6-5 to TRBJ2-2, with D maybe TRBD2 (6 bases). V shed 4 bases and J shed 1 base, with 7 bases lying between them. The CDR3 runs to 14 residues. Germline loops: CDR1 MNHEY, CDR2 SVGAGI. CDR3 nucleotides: TGTGCCAGCAGTTTCGGGGGGAACACCGGGGAGCTGTTTTTT. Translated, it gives CASSFGGNTGELFF.